A selection of T cell receptor beta chains follows, all from one sample in a study of spatial heterogeneity in lung cancer. TCRdb re-derived calls from the 5' RACE reads in MiXCR, one entry per CDR3 protein. The table includes 6,000 to 8,000 distinct CDR3 sequences, roughly 21% detected once. Sequencing was performed on PBMCs, taken at surgery. The receptors originated from a female donor with early-stage non-small cell lung cancer. CDR3s include the opening cysteine and the closing phenylalanine or tryptophan. D genes are given only for firm matches. The size of a clone is reported for some rows only, either as once, few or many, or as a class for expanded clones.

D: -; V: TRBV7-9; J: TRBJ1-1; size: medium-sized; CDR3: CASSLGSRGNTEAFF; DNA: TGTGCCAGCAGCTTAGGTTCGAGAGGTAACACTGAAGCTTTCTTT
D: -; V: TRBV30; J: TRBJ2-7; size: -; CDR3: CAWSLSSYEQYF; DNA: TGTGCCTGGAGCCTTAGCTCCTACGAGCAGTACTTC
D: -; V: TRBV6-2/TRBV6-3; J: TRBJ2-7; size: medium-sized; CDR3: CASSYGSVDSYEQYF; DNA: TGTGCCAGCAGTTACGGGTCTGTGGACTCCTACGAGCAGTACTTC
D: -; V: TRBV9; J: TRBJ2-3; size: medium-sized; CDR3: CASSGTVGVTDTQYF; DNA: TGTGCCAGCAGCGGGACAGTTGGAGTGACAGATACGCAGTATTTT
D: TRBD2; V: TRBV11-2; J: TRBJ2-1; size: -; CDR3: CASSFSGSSYNEQFF; DNA: TGTGCCAGCAGCTTTAGCGGGAGTTCCTACAATGAGCAGTTCTTC
D: -; V: TRBV11-2; J: TRBJ2-2; size: many; CDR3: CASSLDRGVGELFF; DNA: TGTGCCAGCAGCTTAGATCGAGGGGTCGGGGAGCTGTTTTTT
D: -; V: TRBV27; J: TRBJ2-7; size: many; CDR3: CASSFIVGISTNEQYF; DNA: TGTGCCAGCAGTTTTATTGTAGGGATCAGCACCAACGAGCAGTACTTC
D: -; V: TRBV5-5; J: TRBJ1-5; size: few; CDR3: CASSLDVQGQPQHF; DNA: TGTGCCAGCAGCTTAGATGTACAGGGCCAGCCCCAGCATTTT
D: -; V: TRBV2; J: TRBJ1-5; size: few; CDR3: CASSSTGALGGGNQPQHF; DNA: TGTGCCAGCAGTTCGACAGGTGCCCTGGGGGGGGGCAATCAGCCCCAGCATTTT
D: TRBD2; V: TRBV6-6; J: TRBJ2-7; size: few; CDR3: CASSYYRTSGGKAQYF; DNA: TGTGCCAGCAGTTACTATAGGACTAGCGGGGGAAAGGCGCAGTACTTC
D: TRBD2; V: TRBV6-5; J: TRBJ2-7; size: -; CDR3: CASSRTSGYYEQYF; DNA: TGTGCCAGCAGCCGGACTAGCGGTTACTACGAGCAGTACTTC
D: TRBD2; V: TRBV20-1; J: TRBJ2-5; size: -; CDR3: CSARDLRTSGQETQYF; DNA: TGCAGTGCTAGAGATCTCAGGACTAGCGGCCAAGAGACCCAGTACTTC
D: -; V: TRBV6-5; J: TRBJ2-5; size: -; CDR3: CASSYYTGSAETQYF; DNA: TGTGCCAGCAGTTACTACACGGGGTCCGCGGAGACCCAGTACTTC
D: TRBD1; V: TRBV5-6; J: TRBJ1-5; size: medium-sized; CDR3: CASSLRQGGNQPQHF; DNA: TGTGCCAGCAGCTTGAGACAGGGGGGCAATCAGCCCCAGCATTTT
D: TRBD2; V: TRBV10-3; J: TRBJ2-3; size: medium-sized; CDR3: CAITSPGGPGTDTQYF; DNA: TGTGCCATCACCTCGCCGGGGGGGCCCGGCACAGATACGCAGTATTTT
D: -; V: TRBV7-6; J: TRBJ2-5; size: many; CDR3: CASSLGGAGETQYF; DNA: TGTGCCAGCAGCTTAGGGGGGGCTGGGGAGACCCAGTACTTC
D: TRBD2; V: TRBV2; J: TRBJ2-7; size: few; CDR3: CASSQGLAGTF; DNA: TGTGCCAGCAGCCAAGGACTAGCGGGAACCTTC
D: -; V: TRBV6-5; J: TRBJ2-2; size: medium-sized; CDR3: CASSYSGWELFF; DNA: TGTGCCAGCAGTTATAGTGGGTGGGAGCTGTTTTTT
D: TRBD1; V: TRBV29-1; J: TRBJ1-1; size: many; CDR3: CSVTGTGDLPFF; DNA: TGCAGCGTCACCGGGACAGGGGATTTACCTTTCTTT
D: -; V: TRBV7-3; J: TRBJ1-6; size: medium-sized; CDR3: CASSSGYNSPLHF; DNA: TGTGCCAGCAGCTCTGGGTATAATTCACCCCTCCACTTT
D: -; V: TRBV7-8; J: TRBJ1-5; size: many; CDR3: CASSFHDSAQHF; DNA: TGTGCCAGCAGCTTTCACGACAGTGCGCAGCATTTT
D: -; V: TRBV11-2; J: TRBJ2-1; size: medium-sized; CDR3: CASSPRTANAIGEQFF; DNA: TGTGCCAGCAGCCCCCGGACAGCGAACGCGATAGGTGAGCAGTTCTTC
D: TRBD2; V: TRBV10-1; J: TRBJ2-1; size: few; CDR3: CASSDGTSGRAEEQFF; DNA: TGCGCCAGCAGTGATGGGACTAGCGGGAGGGCGGAGGAGCAGTTCTTC
D: TRBD2; V: TRBV11-2; J: TRBJ2-3; size: few; CDR3: CASSSSSGPSTDTQYF; DNA: TGTGCCAGCAGCTCCTCTAGCGGGCCGAGCACAGATACGCAGTATTTT
D: -; V: TRBV3-1; J: TRBJ2-3; size: -; CDR3: CASRPSRTDTQYF; DNA: TGTGCCAGCAGACCCAGCAGGACAGATACGCAGTATTTT
D: -; V: TRBV5-1; J: TRBJ2-6; size: many; CDR3: CASSPGLLNSGANVLTF; DNA: TGCGCCAGCAGCCCGGGACTCCTCAACTCTGGGGCCAACGTCCTGACTTTC
D: -; V: TRBV9; J: TRBJ2-3; size: medium-sized; CDR3: CASSVVSRADTQYF; DNA: TGTGCCAGCAGCGTAGTGTCGAGAGCAGATACGCAGTATTTT
D: -; V: TRBV4-2; J: TRBJ1-6; size: medium-sized; CDR3: CASSQDGGNSPLHF; DNA: TGTGCCAGCAGCCAAGATGGAGGTAATTCACCCCTCCACTTT